This T cell receptor (beta chain) was recorded in a study of T cell responses to AZD1222 COVID-19 vaccine. Study outcomes and limitations: Across spike, vaccine-associated CD4 TCRs were found, dominant at 160-218 and 743-854.

Clones were sequenced by immunoSEQ multiplex PCR, and TCRdb holds only the in-frame ones, with some missing. The sample lists 100,000 to 150,000 clones; 80% to 90% were seen once. The germline CDR1 and CDR2 sequences are KGHDR and SFDVKD. This CDR3 comprises 15 residues. V was clipped by 2 bases and J by 5 bases, with 11 bases between them. Comments on this clone: The antigen remains undetermined.

The chain links TRBV24-1 to TRBJ2-2; tentative D call: TRBD1 (5 bases). This TCR was recovered from an adult in good health. The source was peripheral blood, collected on day 0 of AZD1222 vaccination. As DNA, the CDR3 is TGTGCCACCAGTGATTCCCACAGGAAGACCGGGGAGCTGTTTTTT. It codes for CATSDSHRKTGELFF.